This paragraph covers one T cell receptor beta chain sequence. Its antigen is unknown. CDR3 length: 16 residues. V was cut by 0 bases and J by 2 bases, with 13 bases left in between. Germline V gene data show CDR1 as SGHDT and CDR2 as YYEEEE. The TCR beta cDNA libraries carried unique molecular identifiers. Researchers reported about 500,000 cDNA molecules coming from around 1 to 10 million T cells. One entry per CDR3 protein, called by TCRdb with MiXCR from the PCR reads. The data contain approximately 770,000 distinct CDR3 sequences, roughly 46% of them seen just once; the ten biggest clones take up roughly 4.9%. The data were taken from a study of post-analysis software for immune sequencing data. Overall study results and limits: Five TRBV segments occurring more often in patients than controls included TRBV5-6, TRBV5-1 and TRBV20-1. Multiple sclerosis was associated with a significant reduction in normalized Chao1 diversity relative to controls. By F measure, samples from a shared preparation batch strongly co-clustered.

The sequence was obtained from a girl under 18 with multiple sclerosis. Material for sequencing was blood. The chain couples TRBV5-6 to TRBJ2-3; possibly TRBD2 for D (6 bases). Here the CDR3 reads CASSLVLARNTDTQYF. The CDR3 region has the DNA TGTGCCAGCAGCTTGGTTCTAGCGAGAAACACAGATACGCAGTATTTT.